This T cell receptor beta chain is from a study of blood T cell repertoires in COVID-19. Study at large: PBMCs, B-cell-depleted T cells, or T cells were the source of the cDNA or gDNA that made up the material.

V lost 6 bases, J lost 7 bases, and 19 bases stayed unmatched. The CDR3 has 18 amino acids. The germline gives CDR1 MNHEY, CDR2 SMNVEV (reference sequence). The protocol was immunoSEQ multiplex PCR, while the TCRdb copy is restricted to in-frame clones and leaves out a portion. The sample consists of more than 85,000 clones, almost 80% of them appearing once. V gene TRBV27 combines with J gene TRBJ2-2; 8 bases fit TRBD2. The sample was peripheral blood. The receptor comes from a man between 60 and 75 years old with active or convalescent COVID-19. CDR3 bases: TGTGCCAGCAGCTTTATCCTGGCAGCGGGAGAAATTAACGGGGAGCTGTTTTTT. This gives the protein CASSFILAAGEINGELFF.